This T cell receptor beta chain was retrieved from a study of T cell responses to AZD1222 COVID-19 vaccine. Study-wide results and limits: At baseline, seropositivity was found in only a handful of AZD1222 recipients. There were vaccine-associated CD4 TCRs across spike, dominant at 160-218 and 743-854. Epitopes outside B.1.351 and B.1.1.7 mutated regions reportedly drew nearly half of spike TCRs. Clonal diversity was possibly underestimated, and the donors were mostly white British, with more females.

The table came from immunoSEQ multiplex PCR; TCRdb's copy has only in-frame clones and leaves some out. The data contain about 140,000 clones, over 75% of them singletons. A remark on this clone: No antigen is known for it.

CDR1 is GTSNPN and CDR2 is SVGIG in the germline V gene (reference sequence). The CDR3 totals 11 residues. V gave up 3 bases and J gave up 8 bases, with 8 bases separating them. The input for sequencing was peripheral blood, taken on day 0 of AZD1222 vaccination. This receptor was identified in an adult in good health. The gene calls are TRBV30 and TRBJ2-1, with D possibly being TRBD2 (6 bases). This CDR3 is CAWRTSYEQFF. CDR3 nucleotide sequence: TGTGCCTGGAGAACTAGCTATGAGCAGTTCTTC.